The 20 T cell receptor beta chains presented below share a single source sample, sequenced in a study of CD8+ T cells in alopecia areata. Extracted from the samples, RNA was reverse transcribed into cDNA to serve as the sequencing template. Repertoires were generated with immunoSEQ multiplex PCR, while TCRdb's copy carries only in-frame clones and drops some. In total the sample includes around 100,000 clones, none of them seen once. Sequencing was carried out using lesional skin. These receptors were collected from a C3H/HeJ mouse with alopecia areata. Strain haplotype (MHC): H2-k.

Regarding this clone: Here the gene names and germline are mouse. The CDR3 end falls 4 residues outside the read, so it is completed with the germline J gene. The chain links TRBV13-3 to TRBJ2-7; 8 bases map to TRBD2. J was trimmed by 0 bases and V by 2 bases; bases with no gene match: 4. Germline assignment: CDR1 NNHDY and CDR2 SYVADS. The CDR3 extends over 15 amino acids. Incomplete CDR3 DNA: TGTGCCAGCAGTGACGCTGGGGGGACCTCCTAT. Protein sequence: CASSDAGGTSY. The CDR3 in full is CASSDAGGTSYEQYF.

This clone was picked up a small number of times. Any gene name here is a mouse gene name. The read is 4 residues too short to cover the CDR3 end, so that end is filled in from the germline J gene. The chain links TRBV19 to TRBJ2-4; TRBD2 is a possible D gene (6 bases). The CDR3 is made up of 13 amino acids. Germline CDR1 reads FNHDT; CDR2 reads SITEND (reference sequence). The CDR3: CASSTYWENTLYF. Partial CDR3 DNA: TGTGCCAGCAGTACCTACTGGGAAAAC.

This clone has more than one count but fewer than ten. At residue 11, the TCRdb amino acid sequence and the translated nucleotide sequence differ, so the protein here is the DNA translation. Germline and genes: mouse. With the read ending 3 residues before the CDR3 end, the germline J gene is used to fill in that end. This rearrangement joins TRBV13-3 to TRBJ1-6; D is perhaps TRBD1 (5 bases). TRBJ1-6 is recorded as an ORF, its role being uncertain. The V end lost 4 bases, the J end lost 4 bases, and 9 bases lay between the germline ends. CDR3 length: 14 residues. Germline CDR1 is NNHDY and CDR2 is SYVADS. The CDR3 bases that were read are TGTGCCAGCAGTCTCAGGGCGTATAATTCGCCC. Translating it yields CASSLRAYNSP. The entire CDR3 protein is CASSLRAYNSPLYF.

Comments on this clone: These gene names are mouse names. The read finishes 4 residues shy of the CDR3 end, and the germline J gene is used to complete it. Other DNA sequences from this sample encode an identical CDR3 as well. The chain couples TRBV1 to TRBJ2-7, with 11 bases lining up with TRBD1. CDR3 length: 17 amino acids. Unmatched junction bases numbered 7, after V lost 3 bases and J lost 0 bases. Germline V lookup: CDR1 NSQYPW, CDR2 LRSPGD (reference sequence). The CDR3: CTCSATGTGGSSYEQYF. The CDR3 bases that were read are TGCACCTGCAGTGCGACCGGGACAGGGGGGAGCTCCTAT.

This clone was recorded a few times. The gene names given are mouse names. The read halts 4 residues ahead of the CDR3 end, with the missing end drawn from the germline J gene. Other nucleotide sequences from this sample produce the same CDR3. The rearrangement joins TRBV17 to TRBJ2-5; 8 bases align to TRBD2. The CDR3 extends over 14 amino acids. The germline V gene has CDR1 MNHDT and CDR2 YYDKIL. CDR3 DNA (partial): TGTGCTAGCAGTAGAGATCGGGGGGGCGAC. Protein product: CASSRDRGGD. The entire CDR3 reads CASSRDRGGDTQYF. Together with reference TRBV17 and TRBJ2-5, the CDR3 gives the full variable domain: DTTVKQNPRYKLARVGKPVNLICSQTMNHDTMYWYQKKPNQAPKLLLFYYDKILNREADTFEKFQSSRPNNSFCSLYIGSAGLEYSAMYLCASSRDRGGDTQYFGPGTRLLVL.

This clone was found a few times. Mouse names are used for the genes. Read coverage stops 4 residues before the CDR3 terminus; the germline J gene supplies the remainder. The V gene is TRBV1, the J gene TRBJ2-7, with D unresolved. The CDR3 extends over 15 amino acids. V lost 0 bases and J lost 2, with 11 bases in between. Germline assignment: CDR1 NSQYPW and CDR2 LRSPGD (reference sequence). CDR3 protein: CTCSADKGRAYEQYF. The sequenced CDR3 bases are TGCACCTGCAGTGCAGATAAGGGTAGGGCCTAT.

Of note for this clone: Germline and genes here are mouse. The read ends 4 residues early relative to the CDR3; the germline J gene fills the gap. The gene calls are TRBV17 and TRBJ2-1; 8 positions agree with TRBD2. Germline V gene sequence: CDR1 MNHDT, CDR2 YYDKIL. The CDR3 extends over 15 amino acids. This chain's CDR3 is CASSRVGGGVAEQFF. CDR3 DNA, as far as it was read: TGTGCTAGCAGTAGAGTTGGGGGGGGCGTGGCT.

In its sample, this clone was seen a few times. Mouse gene names apply. CDR3 bases read: TGTGCCAGCGGCTATGCAGAA. Its translation: CASGYAE. The entire CDR3 sequence reads CASGYAETLYF. This chain uses TRBV13-2 with TRBJ2-3; D gene uncertain. The CDR3 is cut off 4 residues early in the read; its end comes from the germline J gene. The CDR3 consists of 11 residues. V was clipped by 5 bases and J by 2 bases, with 3 bases between them. CDR1 NNHNN and CDR2 SYGAGS come from the germline V gene (reference sequence).

Remarks on this clone: Gene labels here are mouse ones. The read halts 4 residues ahead of the CDR3 end, with the missing end drawn from the germline J gene. V and J are TRBV13-3 and TRBJ2-7; TRBD2 agrees at 8 bases. CDR1 and CDR2 (germline): NNHDY, SYVADS. The CDR3 totals 13 residues. The CDR3 is CASSAGGRYEQYF. CDR3 bases read: TGTGCCAGCAGCGCTGGGGGGAGGTAT.

With regard to this clone: All gene names here are mouse names. Sequencing ends 4 residues short of the CDR3 end; the germline J gene provides the rest. The chain combines TRBV13-3 with TRBJ2-5; D gene uncertain. V was cut by 3 bases and J by 1 base, with 6 bases left in between. This CDR3 contains 13 residues. Germline V gene sequence: CDR1 NNHDY, CDR2 SYVADS. Incomplete CDR3 DNA: TGTGCCAGCAGTGTTTTTGACCAAGAC. Amino acid sequence: CASSVFDQD. The full CDR3 sequence reads CASSVFDQDTQYF.

For this clone: Genes and germline are mouse. The CDR3 end falls 4 residues outside the read, so it is completed with the germline J gene. The V and J genes are TRBV13-3 and TRBJ1-1; TRBD1 is a possible D gene (6 bases). V was clipped by 5 bases and J by 2 bases, with 10 bases between them. Germline CDR1 and CDR2: NNHDY and SYVADS. This CDR3 is 13 amino acids long. The DNA read from the CDR3 is TGTGCCAGCAGAACACAGGGTAACACA. It yields the protein CASRTQGNT. The complete CDR3 protein is CASRTQGNTEVFF.

About this clone itself: Here the gene names and germline are mouse. The missing CDR3 end, 4 residues past where the read stops, is filled in from the germline J gene. The V and J genes are TRBV1 and TRBJ1-1, with 7 nucleotides matching TRBD1. The V gene's germline CDR1 is NSQYPW and CDR2 LRSPGD (reference sequence). The J segment lost 0 bases and the V segment lost 0 bases, leaving 4 bases of the junction unmatched. The CDR3 has 16 residues. CDR3 DNA, as far as it was read: TGCACCTGCAGTGCAGAAGGAGGGACAGCAAACACA. Amino acid sequence: CTCSAEGGTANT. The entire CDR3 sequence reads CTCSAEGGTANTEVFF.

As regards this clone: Gene names are the mouse ones. CDR3 residues: CTCSALGLGGPAEQFF. Partial CDR3 DNA: TGCACCTGCAGTGCTCTCGGACTGGGGGGGCCTGCT. The chain carries TRBV1 and TRBJ2-1, with 13 bases identical to TRBD2. The read falls 4 residues short of the CDR3 end, and the missing part is taken from the germline J gene. This CDR3 is built from 16 residues. The ends lost 3 bases at V and 6 bases at J; junction bases unmatched: 5. Germline CDR1 NSQYPW, CDR2 LRSPGD (reference sequence).

With respect to this clone: Gene and germline names: mouse. The read falls 4 residues short of the CDR3 end, and the missing part is taken from the germline J gene. The chain combines TRBV19 with TRBJ1-4; possible D gene TRBD1, 5 bases. This CDR3 spans 14 amino acids. Germline assignment: CDR1 FNHDT and CDR2 SITEND (reference sequence). V lost 2 bases to trimming and J lost 6 bases, with 11 bases between them. The CDR3 bases that were read are TGTGCCAGCAGTATGAGGGGAGGGGACGAA. Translating gives CASSMRGGDE. The whole CDR3 sequence is CASSMRGGDERLFF.

On this clone: Gene names are the mouse ones. The read halts 4 residues ahead of the CDR3 end, with the missing end drawn from the germline J gene. The rearrangement joins TRBV13-1 to TRBJ2-4; no clear D gene. Trimming removed 1 base from V and 0 bases from J, with 6 bases in between. The CDR3 contains 14 residues. Germline V gene sequence: CDR1 NSHNY, CDR2 SYGAGN. Incomplete CDR3 DNA: TGTGCCAGCAGTGATCCAGCTAGTCAAAAC. Protein: CASSDPASQN. The entire CDR3 sequence reads CASSDPASQNTLYF.

A remark on this clone: Gene labels here are mouse ones. The read terminates 4 residues ahead of where the CDR3 ends, so the germline J gene completes it. V gene TRBV1 combines with J gene TRBJ1-4, with 8 bases lining up with TRBD1. In germline, CDR1 is NSQYPW, CDR2 LRSPGD (reference sequence). V lost 5 bases to trimming and J lost 5 bases; unmatched junction nucleotides: 10. This CDR3 is built from 16 residues. CDR3 in amino acids: CTCSPGQGPSNERLFF. Partial CDR3 DNA: TGCACCTGCAGTCCTGGACAGGGCCCCTCAAACGAA.

As concerns this clone: Gene and germline names: mouse. The CDR3 goes on 4 residues after the read ends, and that part is filled in from the germline J gene. The chain uses TRBV13-1 and TRBJ2-7; D is unclear. This CDR3 region has 14 residues. Germline V gene data show CDR1 as NSHNY and CDR2 as SYGAGN. The V end lost 1 base, the J end lost 0 bases, and 8 bases lay between the germline ends. The CDR3 region is CASSDQRVSYEQYF. The DNA read from the CDR3 is TGTGCCAGCAGTGATCAAAGGGTCTCCTAT.

With regard to this clone: Mouse gene names and germline throughout. The sequenced fragment ends 4 residues before the CDR3 boundary, so the rest is inferred from the germline J gene. The V call is TRBV13-3, the J call TRBJ2-5; 8 nucleotides align to TRBD2. With 0 bases clipped from V and 3 bases from J, the junction kept 3 bases outside the gene matches. From germline, CDR1 is NNHDY and CDR2 SYVADS. The length of the CDR3 is 15 residues. CDR3 residues: CASSDVAGGQDTQYF. The DNA read from the CDR3 is TGTGCCAGCAGTGATGTGGCTGGGGGGCAAGAC.

Comment on this clone: Gene names and germline refer to mouse. The read falls 4 residues short of the CDR3 end, and the missing part is taken from the germline J gene. This sequence joins TRBV1 and TRBJ1-1, with TRBD1 identical over 8 bases. The germline gives CDR1 NSQYPW, CDR2 LRSPGD (reference sequence). The CDR3 has 13 amino acids. The covered CDR3 bases are TGCACCTGCAGTGCAGTTGGGACAGGA. Protein product: CTCSAVGTG. The whole CDR3 reads CTCSAVGTGEVFF.

This clone was seen more than once but under ten times. Gene names denote mouse genes. The CDR3 extends 4 residues past the end of the read, so its final part is completed from the germline J gene. J is TRBJ2-1 and V is TRBV13-3, with 8 nucleotides matching TRBD1. Per the germline V gene, CDR1 is NNHDY and CDR2 is SYVADS. CDR3 length: 13 amino acids. Partial CDR3 DNA: TGTGCCAGCAGTGACAGGGGGCAGACT. Encoded protein: CASSDRGQT. The CDR3 in its entirety is CASSDRGQTEQFF.